This T cell receptor beta chain was sequenced for a study of shared clonotypes between healthy human individuals (TCRdb year 2020). At the level of the whole study: A couple of women and three men aged 18 to 49 years were included in the cohort. Per donor, leukapheresis produced somewhere between about 0.85 and 9.5 billion PBMCs. For each donor, CD4 naive and CD4 memory were each given three plates, CD8 naive was given two plates, and CD8 memory was given one plate. To increase sequencing depth and limit assay-specific biases, TCR repertoire library preparation and sequencing were carried out by different laboratories using diverse techniques. To estimate repertoire size and how much clonotype sharing occurs between individuals, the study deeply sequenced the blood TCR repertoires of several healthy adults.

Note on this clone: Its specific antigen is unknown. Base qualities were left out, and no much larger clone turns up one base away.

The full study reports these points: Estimated clonotype richness was generally larger for naive than for memory subsets. When a handful of donors were compared, the shared fraction of clonotypes was about 5% for naive CD4, around 3.5% for naive CD8, roughly 2.3% for memory CD4, and around 0.4% for memory CD8. The small number of donors limited the genetic and exposure-history diversity represented. Compared with non-shared clonotypes, clonotypes shared by all four sorted-subset donors had higher generation probabilities. Based on pairwise subsampling, the degree of clonotype sharing among donors was expected to be affected by sequencing depth. Only blood was sampled, and tissue TCR repertoires likely differ from those in blood. Rarefaction of sorted-subset datasets indicated incomplete sequencing despite the large sequencing depth.

For the CD8 naive samples, CD45RO-negative cells were positively selected for CCR7, yielding a CD45RA+CCR7+ population from which TemRA cells were excluded. Healthy HIV-negative adults with no recently reported acute infections or vaccinations were included as donors. All donors were Caucasian adults living in Nashville, Tennessee, USA. Blood was collected by leukapheresis, and PBMCs were isolated by Ficoll-Histopaque density gradient centrifugation and then cryopreserved in liquid nitrogen vapor phase. Analytical flow cytometry was used to check the purity and quantity of every magnetically sorted T cell population. Each sorted fraction had its genomic DNA isolated and then quantified by UV absorbance on a Nanodrop 2000c. At the junction V is shortened by 2 bases and J by 6 bases, with 7 bases in between. CDR1 and CDR2 are drawn from the germline V gene: MNHNS, SASEGT. Its CDR3 holds 13 amino acids, cysteine through phenylalanine. The read is trimmed to its CDR3 DNA, 39 bases read in frame from base 1.

TCR CDR3 regions were amplified from genomic DNA by multiplex PCR using the deep immunoSEQ assay. Extracted genomic DNA from each cell subset was distributed evenly across all wells of several immunoSEQ 96-well plates, and each plate was treated as a replicate. For sorted subsets, each replicate PCR was loaded with about 200 ng genomic DNA, equivalent to approximately 33,000 T cell genomes. Purified libraries were quantified with a Qubit 3.0 fluorometer, sized on a Bioanalyzer 2100, and re-quantified with the KAPA Library Quantification kit. Each immunoSEQ 96-well plate was sequenced on its own single-read 150-cycle Illumina NextSeq 550 flow cell. Per the source publication's procedure: Because the immunoSEQ output held only junctional sequences and lacked quality scores, the filtering could not match the filtering applied to full-length reads. To assign V/J genes and CDR3, sequences were annotated using PyIR, a Python wrapper for IgBLAST v1.9, with IMGT germline references. Reads with weak V/J assignments (E-value above 1e-6), missing CDR3, stop codons, out-of-frame junctions, or ambiguous translated residues were removed. A V3J clonotype was defined by an identical inferred V gene, J gene, and CDR3 amino acid sequence. To compute the percentage overlap between repertoires, the number of shared unique clonotypes was divided by the size of the smaller repertoire. Richness of each repertoire was evaluated using RTK rarefaction, the Chao1 estimator, and Recon v2.1 estimates of unobserved clonotypes. Generation probabilities were computed with OLGA for all TCRbeta clonotypes obtained by the gDNA method from several donors. TCRdb mirrors the immuneACCESS table, restricted to in-frame sequences. Some clones are absent from its copies; in checked studies, under half trace to an unresolved V gene, and the reason for the others is unknown. V and J calls and clone size come straight from that table; D and trimming were deduced from the DNA. The sample table holds just over 2,000,000 clones, of which about 95% were seen once. The ten largest clones capture 1.1% of the sample.

The TCR sequence derives from a man aged 18 to 29 in good health. Material for sequencing was naive CD8+ T cells sorted from blood. The cell subset or site label, read with the paper, signifies: CD45RA+CCR7+. This receptor chain uses TRBV6-1 and TRBJ2-2; the D segment could be TRBD1, given 5 matching bases. The bases are TGTGCCAGCAGTGAAATAGGGGCCGGGGAGCTGTTTTTT. It specifies CASSEIGAGELFF.